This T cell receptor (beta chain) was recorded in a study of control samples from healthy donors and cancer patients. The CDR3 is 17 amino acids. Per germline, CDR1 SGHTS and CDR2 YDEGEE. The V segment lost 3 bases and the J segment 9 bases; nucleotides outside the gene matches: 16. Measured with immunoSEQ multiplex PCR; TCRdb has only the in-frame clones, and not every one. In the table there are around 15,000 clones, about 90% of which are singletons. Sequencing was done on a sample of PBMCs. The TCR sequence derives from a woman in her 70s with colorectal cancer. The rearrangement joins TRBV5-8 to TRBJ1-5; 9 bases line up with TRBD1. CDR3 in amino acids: CASSSAGTGNRWAPQHF. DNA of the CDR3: TGTGCCAGCAGCTCGGCCGGGACAGGGAACCGATGGGCGCCCCAGCATTTT.